These 26 T cell receptor beta chains share one sample of origin, sequenced in a study of cytomegalovirus exposure and HLA in healthy donors. The PCR was carried out with 60 Vbeta primers and 13 Jbeta primers. The repertoire was sequenced with immunoSEQ multiplex PCR; TCRdb's copy has only in-frame clones and lacks some. The repertoire has fewer than 200,000 clones, over 80% of them found once; the top ten carry around 1.6%. The specimen was PBMCs. These receptors were collected from a man aged 50-60 years in good health and CMV-seronegative.

CDR3 sequence (DNA): TGTGCCAGTACCCTCGGGGGGGGATCTGGGGCCAACGTCCTGACTTTC. It yields the protein CASTLGGGSGANVLTF. The chain combines TRBV19 with TRBJ2-6; 8 bases map to TRBD2. CDR1 and CDR2 (germline): LNHDA, SQIVND (reference sequence). With V trimmed by 7 bases and J by 1 base, 6 bases remained unmatched. The CDR3 totals 16 residues. Full variable domain (outside the CDR3, taken from reference TRBV19 and TRBJ2-6): DGGITQSPKYLFRKEGQNVTLSCEQNLNHDAMYWYRQDPGQGLRLIYYSQIVNDFQKGDIAEGYSVSREKKESFPLTVTSAQKNPTAFYLCASTLGGGSGANVLTFGAGSRLTVL.

V and J are TRBV5-1 and TRBJ1-5, with a tentative D call TRBD1 (5 bases). Germline V lookup: CDR1 SGHRS, CDR2 YFSETQ. This CDR3 spans 15 amino acids. The V end was cut by 1 base, the J end by 1 base, with 9 bases between. Here the CDR3 DNA reads TGCGCCAGCAGCTTGACAGGAACGAGCAATCAGCCCCAGCATTTT. It translates to CASSLTGTSNQPQHF. The whole variable domain, remainder taken from reference TRBV5-1 and TRBJ1-5, is KAGVTQTPRYLIKTRGQQVTLSCSPISGHRSVSWYQQTPGQGLQFLFEYFSETQRNKGNFPGRFSGRQFSNSRSEMNVSTLELGDSALYLCASSLTGTSNQPQHFGDGTRLSIL.

Note on this clone: Different DNA sequences within this sample yield the same CDR3. J is TRBJ2-5 and V is TRBV7-2; 9 bases match TRBD2. CDR3 length: 15 amino acids. The ends lost 1 base at V and 5 bases at J; junction bases unmatched: 5. Germline V gene sequence: CDR1 SGHTA, CDR2 FQGNSA. The CDR3 protein is CASSLGGGARETQYF. DNA for the CDR3: TGTGCCAGCAGCTTAGGCGGGGGGGCCCGGGAGACCCAGTACTTC.

This CDR3 is CASSPSRGGRTDTQYF. DNA of the CDR3: TGCGCCAGCAGCCCCTCTCGGGGGGGCAGGACAGATACGCAGTATTTT. The chain uses TRBV4-3 and TRBJ2-3; TRBD2 matches at 8 bases. CDR3 length equals 16 residues. Germline lookup yields CDR1 LGHNA and CDR2 YSLEER. J was trimmed by 3 bases and V by 4 bases; bases with no gene match: 9.

The V and J genes are TRBV28 and TRBJ1-2, with 8 bases fitting TRBD1. The V gene's germline CDR1 is MDHEN and CDR2 SYDVKM. Trimming removed 6 bases from V and 6 bases from J; junction bases left unmatched: 12. CDR3 length: 15 residues. CDR3 DNA: TGTGCCAGCAGGCTCGGGACAGGTGAATCGGATGGCTACACCTTC. It encodes CASRLGTGESDGYTF.

The chain has TRBV9 and TRBJ2-7, with D perhaps matching TRBD2 (7 bases). This CDR3 is 16 amino acids long. Trimming cost V 0 bases and J 4 bases, with 17 bases left between them. Germline lookup yields CDR1 SGDLS and CDR2 YYNGEE. The CDR3 protein is CASSVAGGGSVYEQYF. The CDR3 DNA sequence: TGTGCCAGCAGCGTAGCCGGGGGCGGGAGCGTTTACGAGCAGTACTTC.

The chain couples TRBV18 to TRBJ2-6; weak D call: TRBD1 (6 bases). CDR3 size: 16 residues. Germline V gene data show CDR1 as KGHSH and CDR2 as LQKENI. Trimming left V 3 bases short and J 2 bases short, with 11 bases between. The CDR3 region is CASSPGAGAGANVLTF. CDR3 sequence (DNA): TGTGCCAGCTCACCGGGGGCAGGGGCTGGGGCCAACGTCCTGACTTTC.

The chain uses TRBV5-1 and TRBJ2-1, with TRBD2 identical over 14 bases. V lost 4 bases to trimming and J lost 8 bases; unmatched junction nucleotides: 14. Germline lookup yields CDR1 SGHRS and CDR2 YFSETQ. The CDR3 extends over 18 amino acids. CDR3 bases: TGCGCCAGCAGCGGACACACGGGACTAGCGGGAGTAGGCGATGAGCAGTTCTTC. Its translation is CASSGHTGLAGVGDEQFF. The variable domain in full, with the rest retrieved from reference TRBV5-1 and TRBJ2-1, is KAGVTQTPRYLIKTRGQQVTLSCSPISGHRSVSWYQQTPGQGLQFLFEYFSETQRNKGNFPGRFSGRQFSNSRSEMNVSTLELGDSALYLCASSGHTGLAGVGDEQFFGPGTRLTVL.

This clone was counted a single time. This chain links TRBV7-2 with TRBJ2-1; TRBD2 aligns across 8 bases. J was trimmed by 6 bases and V by 1 base; bases with no gene match: 5. The germline V gene encodes CDR1 SGHTA and CDR2 FQGNSA. The CDR3 loop spans 15 amino acids. The CDR3 region has the DNA TGTGCCAGCAGCTTAGATGGACTAGCTGGCAATGAGCAGTTCTTC. Translation: CASSLDGLAGNEQFF.

J is TRBJ1-3 and V is TRBV6-6; TRBD1 is a possible D gene (5 bases). The CDR3 totals 16 residues. Trimming pared 4 bases from V and 4 bases from J, leaving 17 bases between. Looked up from germline, CDR1 is MNHNY and CDR2 is SVGAGI (reference sequence). CDR3 coding DNA: TGTGCCAGCAGTTGGCCGGGACTAATACCGGGAAACACCATATATTTT. Translation gives CASSWPGLIPGNTIYF.

This rearrangement joins TRBV19 to TRBJ2-7; TRBD2 matches 7 bases. In germline, CDR1 is LNHDA, CDR2 SQIVND (reference sequence). V dropped 8 bases and J dropped 2; count of bases not matched to a gene: 9. The CDR3 is made up of 14 amino acids. In DNA form, the CDR3 reads TGTGCCAGTGCCGGGGCGGGAGTGGCCTACGAGCAGTACTTC. It translates to CASAGAGVAYEQYF. The entire variable domain, with the rest obtained from reference TRBV19 and TRBJ2-7, is as follows: DGGITQSPKYLFRKEGQNVTLSCEQNLNHDAMYWYRQDPGQGLRLIYYSQIVNDFQKGDIAEGYSVSREKKESFPLTVTSAQKNPTAFYLCASAGAGVAYEQYFGPGTRLTVT.

The chain combines TRBV10-3 with TRBJ1-6; no reliable D call. Trimming took off 6 bases at V and 5 bases at J, with 5 bases between the two ends. Germline V gene data show CDR1 as ENHRY and CDR2 as SYGVKD. The length of the CDR3 is 12 residues. CDR3 DNA sequence: TGTGCCATCAGGGCGGATAATTCACCCCTCCACTTT. It translates to CAIRADNSPLHF.

A word on this clone: The sample contains more than one DNA sequence encoding this CDR3. This chain joins TRBV9 and TRBJ1-1, with 7 bases matching TRBD1. Per the germline V gene, CDR1 is SGDLS and CDR2 is YYNGEE. The CDR3 is made up of 13 amino acids. The trim removed 1 base at V and 5 bases at J, leaving 2 bases unmatched. The CDR3 DNA reads TGTGCCAGCAGCGTACAGGGGGGAACTGAAGCTTTCTTT. Translated: CASSVQGGTEAFF.

V gene TRBV9 combines with J gene TRBJ2-1, with 7 bases that match TRBD2. Unmatched junction bases numbered 9, after V lost 2 bases and J lost 10 bases. From germline, CDR1 is SGDLS and CDR2 YYNGEE. The CDR3 covers 14 residues. The CDR3 loop is CASSVASGPREQFF. As DNA, the CDR3 is TGTGCCAGCAGCGTGGCTAGCGGACCCAGAGAGCAGTTCTTC.

The genes are TRBV29-1 and TRBJ2-2, with 10 bases that match TRBD2. There are 14 residues in the CDR3. The J segment lost 1 base and the V segment lost 7 bases, leaving 3 bases of the junction unmatched. CDR1 and CDR2 (germline): SQVTM, ANQGSEA. The CDR3 spells CSGRTSGNTGELFF. The CDR3 nucleotides read TGCAGCGGGCGGACTAGCGGGAACACCGGGGAGCTGTTTTTT.

The sample holds one count of this clone. The rearrangement uses TRBV14 and TRBJ1-6; no definite D call. From germline, CDR1 is SGHDN and CDR2 FVKESK. This CDR3 spans 14 amino acids. V lost 4 bases, J lost 7 bases, and 11 bases lay in between. In DNA form, the CDR3 reads TGTGCCAGCAGCCTCCGGACTGCGAATTCACCCCTCCACTTT. The encoded protein is CASSLRTANSPLHF.

The chain carries TRBV7-2 and TRBJ2-2, with a possible D match to TRBD1 (7 bases). V dropped 1 base and J dropped 6 bases, with 12 bases sitting between them. CDR1 and CDR2 (germline): SGHTA, FQGNSA. This CDR3 has 15 amino acids. As DNA, the CDR3 is TGTGCCAGCAGCTTAGTCGCAGGGGGGCCCGGGGAGCTGTTTTTT. It translates to CASSLVAGGPGELFF.

This clone has just one count. The rearrangement links TRBV6-5 to TRBJ2-5; TRBD1 is a possible D gene (5 bases). The V gene's germline CDR1 is MNHEY and CDR2 SVGAGI. The V end was cut by 2 bases, the J end by 5 bases, with 15 bases between. The CDR3 length is 15 residues. The CDR3 DNA is TGTGCCAGCAGTTACCAGGGCCTTGAGAGCGAGACCCAGTACTTC. Amino acids: CASSYQGLESETQYF.

The chain links TRBV29-1 to TRBJ2-7, with a weak D call TRBD1 (5 bases). V was shortened by 4 bases and J by 5 bases, with 12 bases between the two germline ends. Germline V lookup: CDR1 SQVTM, CDR2 ANQGSEA. The CDR3 extends over 12 amino acids. The CDR3 bases are TGCAGCGTTGTGCAGGGAATTGACGAGCAGTACTTC. This encodes CSVVQGIDEQYF.

The chain is built from TRBV5-4 and TRBJ2-1; TRBD2 matches 15 bases. Germline V gives CDR1 SGHNT, CDR2 YYREEE (reference sequence). The ends lost 0 bases at V and 4 bases at J; junction bases unmatched: 2. The CDR3 totals 17 residues. CDR3 residues: CASSLGGLAGGYNEQFF. In nucleotides, the CDR3 is TGTGCCAGCAGCTTGGGGGGACTAGCGGGGGGATACAATGAGCAGTTCTTC.

The chain combines TRBV7-9 with TRBJ1-1; unclear D gene. Germline V CDR1 and CDR2: SEHNR, FQNEAQ (reference sequence). The CDR3 loop spans 12 amino acids. The V end was cut by 0 bases, the J end by 10 bases, with 9 bases between. The CDR3 DNA reads TGTGCCAGCAGCTTAGCGGCATTTGGAGCTTTCTTT. It is translated as CASSLAAFGAFF.

The chain uses TRBV6-5 and TRBJ2-2, with 8 bases lining up with TRBD1. This CDR3 has 15 residues. Trimming at V came to 6 bases and at J to 6 bases, leaving 9 bases not matched to a gene. Per germline, CDR1 MNHEY and CDR2 SVGAGI. DNA of the CDR3: TGTGCCAGCAGGCCCCGGACAGGGCTCTCCGGGGAGCTGTTTTTT. Its protein is CASRPRTGLSGELFF.

The genes are TRBV5-5 and TRBJ1-2, with D maybe TRBD1 (5 bases). CDR1 is SGHKS and CDR2 is YYEKEE in the germline V gene (reference sequence). V was clipped by 7 bases and J by 8 bases, with 21 bases between them. The CDR3 length is 14 residues. The CDR3: CASQMGQGLVGYTF. The CDR3 bases are TGTGCCAGCCAAATGGGGCAGGGACTTGTAGGCTACACCTTC. Supplemented by reference TRBV5-5 and TRBJ1-2, the full variable domain reads DAGVTQSPTHLIKTRGQQVTLRCSPISGHKSVSWYQQVLGQGPQFIFQYYEKEERGRGNFPDRFSARQFPNYSSELNVNALLLGDSALYLCASQMGQGLVGYTFGSGTRLTVV.

This chain links TRBV9 with TRBJ2-1, with 15 nucleotides matching TRBD2. The ends lost 5 bases at V and 7 bases at J; junction bases unmatched: 10. The CDR3 spans 17 residues. In germline, CDR1 is SGDLS, CDR2 YYNGEE. DNA of the CDR3: TGTGCCAGCAGTAGTACCGGGACTAGCGGGGGGAAGAATGAGCAGTTCTTC. Translating it yields CASSSTGTSGGKNEQFF.

This clone was observed a handful of times. The chain uses TRBV2 and TRBJ1-1, with 8 positions matching TRBD1. From germline, CDR1 is SNHLY and CDR2 FYNNEI. With 2 bases clipped from V and 4 bases from J, the junction kept 3 bases outside the gene matches. This CDR3 contains 14 residues. The CDR3 DNA is TGTGCCAGCAGTGAACAGGGGGCTGTCACTGAAGCTTTCTTT. It codes for CASSEQGAVTEAFF.

The chain employs TRBV29-1 and TRBJ1-1; possible D gene TRBD1, 6 bases. CDR3 length equals 13 residues. V was trimmed by 4 bases and J by 4 bases, leaving 13 bases between them. Germline CDR1 and CDR2: SQVTM and ANQGSEA. CDR3 residues: CSVVVQGGTEAFF. Here the CDR3 DNA reads TGCAGCGTTGTCGTACAGGGCGGCACTGAAGCTTTCTTT.